The 19 T cell receptor beta chains below come from one sample, sequenced in a study of T cell changes during pregnancy in multiple sclerosis. TCRdb's copy holds only in-frame clones and misses some; the assay was immunoSEQ multiplex PCR. This table has about 80,000 clones, about 92% appearing once. The material sequenced was peripheral blood, taken before pregnancy. The receptors here all came from a female donor with multiple sclerosis, enrolled in a pregnancy study.

This clone occurred once. The chain combines TRBV27 with TRBJ2-7; TRBD1 aligns across 9 bases. The junction had 6 bases not matched to a gene; V was cut back by 4 bases and J by 2 bases. The CDR3 covers 15 residues. Germline V gives CDR1 MNHEY, CDR2 SMNVEV (reference sequence). CDR3 sequence (DNA): TGTGCCAGCAGTTACCCGGGACAGGGCACCTACGAGCAGTACTTC. Protein sequence: CASSYPGQGTYEQYF.

This chain links TRBV28 with TRBJ1-1, with TRBD1 as a possible D gene (5 bases). The CDR3 extends over 15 amino acids. Trimming stripped 4 bases from V and 2 bases from J, with 14 bases between. Germline V lookup: CDR1 MDHEN, CDR2 SYDVKM. For the CDR3, the DNA is TGTGCCAGCAGTTCCTTGCGGGGGGTTAACACTGAAGCTTTCTTT. It specifies CASSSLRGVNTEAFF.

The table lists this clone with a count of one. Here the CDR3 DNA reads TGTGCCAGCAGCTCCATGAATGAAAAACTGTTTTTT. Amino acid sequence: CASSSMNEKLFF. The chain couples TRBV7-9 to TRBJ1-4; no reliable D call. Germline-derived CDR1 and CDR2 are SEHNR and FQNEAQ (reference sequence). CDR3 length equals 12 residues. Trimming took 4 bases from V and 5 from J, leaving 5 bases between them.

This clone was found a few times. The genes are TRBV5-5 and TRBJ2-3, with 9 bases that match TRBD1. This CDR3 spans 14 amino acids. Germline values: CDR1 SGHKS, CDR2 YYEKEE (reference sequence). J lost 3 bases, V lost 5 bases, and 4 bases had no gene match. CDR3 DNA sequence: TGTGCCAGCAGTCGTGGACAGGGGACAGATACGCAGTATTTT. This sequence encodes CASSRGQGTDTQYF.

V gene TRBV10-3 combines with J gene TRBJ1-5; the D gene is possibly TRBD1 (5 bases). The CDR3 contains 14 residues. V gave up 3 bases and J gave up 7 bases, with 13 bases separating them. Germline V gene data show CDR1 as ENHRY and CDR2 as SYGVKD. CDR3 bases: TGTGCCATCAGTGACTGGCAGGGTGAACAGCCCCAGCATTTT. It specifies CAISDWQGEQPQHF.

J is TRBJ1-1 and V is TRBV6-6; TRBD1 matches 7 bases. V dropped 2 bases and J dropped 6; count of bases not matched to a gene: 9. The CDR3 consists of 15 residues. Looked up from germline, CDR1 is MNHNY and CDR2 is SVGAGI (reference sequence). CDR3 DNA: TGTGCCAGCAGTTACGAGAGACAGGGTTATTCTGAAGCTTTCTTT. Translation: CASSYERQGYSEAFF.

The chain is built from TRBV19 and TRBJ1-1; no definite D call. Germline values: CDR1 LNHDA, CDR2 SQIVND (reference sequence). V was cut by 1 base and J by 7 bases, with 16 bases left in between. This CDR3 has 15 amino acids. The CDR3 reads CASSIVTETPLEAFF. In nucleotides, the CDR3 is TGTGCCAGTAGTATAGTAACAGAAACCCCCCTTGAAGCTTTCTTT.

The chain joins TRBV7-8 to TRBJ2-1; 7 bases align to TRBD1. CDR1 and CDR2 (germline): SGHVS, FQNEAQ. This CDR3 comprises 16 residues. With 1 base clipped from V and 5 bases from J, the junction kept 8 bases outside the gene matches. The CDR3 region is CASSLGSRGTHNEQFF. The CDR3 nucleotides read TGTGCCAGCAGCTTAGGTAGCAGGGGGACCCACAATGAGCAGTTCTTC.

The rearrangement uses TRBV5-5 and TRBJ1-6, with D perhaps matching TRBD1 (5 bases). Germline V CDR1 and CDR2: SGHKS, YYEKEE (reference sequence). Trimming left V 4 bases short and J 0 bases short, with 17 bases between. CDR3 length equals 18 residues. CDR3 residues: CASSPSGLLSSYNSPLHF. DNA of the CDR3: TGTGCCAGCAGCCCTTCGGGACTTTTGAGCTCCTATAATTCACCCCTCCACTTT.

This sequence joins TRBV2 and TRBJ2-6, with TRBD1 matching 7 bases. Looked up from germline, CDR1 is SNHLY and CDR2 is FYNNEI. The CDR3 has 16 residues. V was pared by 7 bases and J by 0 bases, with 6 bases of the junction left unmatched. The CDR3 sequence: CASTRDSHSGANVLTF. The CDR3 DNA follows: TGTGCCAGCACTCGGGACAGCCACTCTGGGGCCAACGTCCTGACTTTC.

The CDR3 here is CASTSGTEYNSPLHF. CDR3 coding DNA: TGTGCCAGCACTAGCGGGACGGAGTATAATTCACCCCTCCACTTT. The chain joins TRBV6-1 to TRBJ1-6; D may be TRBD1 (5 bases). Per germline, CDR1 MNHNS and CDR2 SASEGT. The V end was cut by 7 bases, the J end by 4 bases, with 14 bases between. The CDR3 spans 15 residues.

The chain is built from TRBV14 and TRBJ2-7, with D possibly TRBD1 on 6 matching bases. Germline CDR1 reads SGHDN; CDR2 reads FVKESK. Trimming left V 4 bases short and J 0 bases short, with 7 bases between. This CDR3 has 13 residues. Written as DNA, the CDR3 is TGTGCCAGCAGCCGAGGGGGCTCCTACGAGCAGTACTTC. Its translation: CASSRGGSYEQYF.

This clone occurred once. This chain connects TRBV9 to TRBJ2-1, with D possibly matching TRBD2 (6 bases). V lost 0 bases and J lost 2, with 9 bases in between. CDR1 is SGDLS, CDR2 YYNGEE, per germline. There are 15 residues in the CDR3. The CDR3 is CASSVGTNPYNEQFF. CDR3 nucleotide sequence: TGTGCCAGCAGCGTAGGGACTAACCCCTACAATGAGCAGTTCTTC.

The chain carries TRBV6-5 and TRBJ1-2, with D possibly being TRBD1 (5 bases). Germline assignment: CDR1 MNHEY and CDR2 SVGAGI. CDR3 length: 13 residues. With 2 bases removed from V and 5 bases from J, the gap between germline ends came to 9 bases. In DNA form, the CDR3 reads TGTGCCAGCAGTTACGTGGCAGGGTATGGCTACACCTTC. It specifies CASSYVAGYGYTF.

As to this clone: One end of the junction fails to match germline, which may point to a read error. The gene calls are TRBV19 and TRBJ1-5; 10 nucleotides agree with TRBD1. Germline lookup yields CDR1 LNHDA and CDR2 SQIVND (reference sequence). This CDR3 comprises 15 residues. CDR3 sequence reads: CASSPLTGGKQPQHF. For the CDR3, the DNA is TGTGCCAGTAGTCCCTTGACAGGGGGCAAACAGCCCCAGCATTTT.

The V call is TRBV7-9, the J call TRBJ2-2, with D maybe TRBD1 (6 bases). Trimming cost V 7 bases and J 6 bases, with 12 bases left between them. The germline V gene encodes CDR1 SEHNR and CDR2 FQNEAQ (reference sequence). CDR3 length: 13 residues. CDR3 DNA sequence: TGTGCCAGCACCCAACAGGGATCCGGGGAGCTGTTTTTT. Translation gives CASTQQGSGELFF.

This chain uses TRBV19 with TRBJ2-3, with D unresolved. CDR1 LNHDA and CDR2 SQIVND come from the germline V gene (reference sequence). V lost 4 bases and J 0 bases, leaving 11 bases between the germline ends. The CDR3 covers 15 residues. CDR3 coding DNA: TGTGCCAGTAGTACACTCTTTACTAGCACAGATACGCAGTATTTT. Translating it yields CASSTLFTSTDTQYF. The whole variable domain, filled in from reference TRBV19 and TRBJ2-3, reads DGGITQSPKYLFRKEGQNVTLSCEQNLNHDAMYWYRQDPGQGLRLIYYSQIVNDFQKGDIAEGYSVSREKKESFPLTVTSAQKNPTAFYLCASSTLFTSTDTQYFGPGTRLTVL.

The gene calls are TRBV13 and TRBJ1-6, with a weak D call TRBD1 (5 bases). The CDR3 has 16 residues. The germline V gene has CDR1 PRHDT and CDR2 FYEKMQ (reference sequence). V was shortened by 3 bases and J by 5 bases, with 14 bases between the two germline ends. The CDR3 is CASSFKQGLNNSPLHF. CDR3 coding DNA: TGTGCCAGCAGCTTTAAGCAGGGCCTTAATAATTCACCCCTCCACTTT.

The chain is built from TRBV5-1 and TRBJ1-4, with D unresolved. This CDR3 contains 12 residues. Trimming pared 3 bases from V and 7 bases from J, leaving 7 bases between. The V gene's germline CDR1 is SGHRS and CDR2 YFSETQ. CDR3 coding DNA: TGCGCCAGCAGCTATAGATTTGAAAAACTGTTTTTT. Amino acids: CASSYRFEKLFF.